This record looks at one T cell receptor (beta chain) sequence and its context. Its target is unknown. J lost 4 bases, V lost 2 bases, and 6 bases had no gene match. The CDR3 is 16 residues long. CDR1 is SEHNR, CDR2 FQNEAQ, per germline (reference sequence). TCRdb independently ran MiXCR on the 5' RACE reads; one entry per CDR3 protein. The sample has 560,000 or so distinct CDR3 sequences; roughly 17% are singletons. This sample is part of a study of T-cell memory formation after mild COVID-19. Study outcomes and limitations: Clones that shrank (day 15 to 85) were balanced CD4/CD8, whereas later expanders leaned CD4+. Mostly located in CM and EM were contracting CD4+ clones, with contracting CD8+ clones located in EMRA.

The chain carries TRBV7-9 and TRBJ2-1; 9 positions match TRBD1. Sequenced input: PBMCs or a T cell subset sorted from them (not recorded which). The TCR comes from an adult woman who had mild COVID-19 (a few samples of this study predate the infection). Cell type and time point are not known. The CDR3 region has the DNA TGTGCCAGCAGCTTAAGTGGACAGGGGCTTTACAATGAGCAGTTCTTC. This sequence encodes CASSLSGQGLYNEQFF.